This TCR beta chain comes out of a study of regulatory T cells in long-lasting Graves disease. This clonotype was detected ten times or more. Its antigen is as yet unknown. CDR3 length: 15 amino acids. The ends were cut back, 6 bases at V and 2 bases at J, with 14 bases in the middle. Germline V gene data show CDR1 as SNHLY and CDR2 as FYNNEI. The time point is: newly diagnosed GD, antithyroid drugs for less than 3 months. PBMC-extracted RNA yielded the TCR library. An endocrinology unit in Xi'an, China, supplied the patients. Findings and limits, study-wide: TCR diversity in persistent Graves' patients was below that of newly diagnosed ones.

According to the study, TCR beta libraries were built with iRepertoire HTBI primers and CDR3-region Arm-PCR. TCRdb used MiXCR to reprocess the multiplex PCR reads, holding one entry per CDR3 protein. The sample includes 350,000 to 400,000 distinct CDR3 sequences, 15% to 20% of them seen just once. The same sample was also studied in work on T cells in Graves' hyperthyroidism and ophthalmopathy.

This specimen was peripheral blood mononuclear cells (PBMCs), taken at new diagnosis, from a patient treated with antithyroid drugs. This TCR came from a woman aged 18-30 years with Graves disease. The rearrangement joins TRBV2 to TRBJ1-5; D might be TRBD1 (5 bases). The CDR3 region is CASRRRLGGNQPQHF. The CDR3 DNA reads as TGTGCCAGCAGAAGACGGCTGGGGGGCAATCAGCCCCAGCATTTT.